The 7 T cell receptor beta chains below were found in one sample sequenced in a study of PD-L1 blockade in urothelial cancer. Time point given: peripheral blood 6 weeks after treatment start. Only in-frame clones appear in the TCRdb table, and some are missing; sequencing was by immunoSEQ multiplex PCR. This sample has some 110,000 clones, with approximately 90% found just once. Source: PBMCs, taken around atezolizumab (anti-PD-L1) treatment. Source of these receptors: a man between 60 and 70 years old with urothelial cancer.

The chain links TRBV4-3 to TRBJ2-7; TRBD1 aligns across 9 bases. After removal of 0 bases from V and 2 bases from J, the junction contained 2 bases not matched to a gene. This CDR3 spans 15 amino acids. The germline gives CDR1 LGHNA, CDR2 YSLEER. The CDR3 sequence is CASSQDRTGAYEQYF. The CDR3 nucleotides are TGCGCCAGCAGCCAAGATAGGACAGGGGCCTACGAGCAGTACTTC.

The CDR3 here is CASSGEVQETQYF. CDR3 DNA sequence: TGTGCCAGCAGTGGGGAGGTACAAGAGACCCAGTACTTC. The chain carries TRBV2 and TRBJ2-5; D may be TRBD2 (6 bases). The CDR3 totals 13 residues. Germline CDR1 and CDR2: SNHLY and FYNNEI. Trimming left V 4 bases short and J 2 bases short, with 8 bases between.

This chain uses TRBV7-2 with TRBJ2-3; 8 bases agree with TRBD1. The CDR3 is 16 residues long. The V segment lost 5 bases and the J segment 4 bases; nucleotides outside the gene matches: 11. Per the germline V gene, CDR1 is SGHTA and CDR2 is FQGNSA. The CDR3 coding sequence is TGTGCCAGCAGCCAGAATGCATTACAGGGGGCAGATACGCAGTATTTT. It specifies CASSQNALQGADTQYF.

This chain joins TRBV5-1 and TRBJ2-1; 9 nucleotides match TRBD1. CDR3 length: 15 residues. CDR1 is SGHRS, CDR2 YFSETQ, per germline. V was clipped by 4 bases and J by 7 bases; unmatched bases: 9. CDR3 bases: TGCGCCAGCAGCGCGGGTCCACAGGGGGCTAATGAGCAGTTCTTC. Translation: CASSAGPQGANEQFF. Variable domain in full (rest from reference TRBV5-1 and TRBJ2-1): KAGVTQTPRYLIKTRGQQVTLSCSPISGHRSVSWYQQTPGQGLQFLFEYFSETQRNKGNFPGRFSGRQFSNSRSEMNVSTLELGDSALYLCASSAGPQGANEQFFGPGTRLTVL.

The chain is built from TRBV11-1 and TRBJ2-1; 12 bases line up with TRBD2. Per the germline V gene, CDR1 is SGHAT and CDR2 is FQDESV (reference sequence). J was trimmed by 7 bases and V by 3 bases; bases with no gene match: 7. This CDR3 has 16 residues. The CDR3 loop reads CASSFGQTSGSNEQFF. In nucleotides, the CDR3 is TGTGCCAGCAGCTTCGGGCAGACTAGCGGGAGTAATGAGCAGTTCTTC.

The CDR3 reads CASSLRTGVDEQYF. CDR3 nucleotide sequence: TGCGCCAGCAGCCTCCGGACAGGGGTGGACGAGCAGTACTTC. V usage is TRBV5-1 and J usage is TRBJ2-7; 9 positions agree with TRBD1. The CDR3 runs 14 residues. Germline-derived CDR1 and CDR2 are SGHRS and YFSETQ. After removal of 4 bases from V and 5 bases from J, the junction contained 7 bases not matched to a gene.

The chain uses TRBV25-1 and TRBJ2-3; 7 nucleotides agree with TRBD1. CDR3 size: 14 residues. Germline V gene sequence: CDR1 MGHDK, CDR2 SYGVNS. Germline trimming cut 8 bases from V and 1 base from J; bases unmatched to any gene: 6. The CDR3: CASRRGHGTDTQYF. The CDR3 DNA reads as TGTGCCAGCCGAAGGGGGCACGGCACAGATACGCAGTATTTT.